What follows are 4 T cell receptor beta chains derived from one specimen sequenced in a study of blood T cell repertoires in COVID-19. TCRdb's copy holds only in-frame clones and misses some; the assay was immunoSEQ multiplex PCR. The sample shows fewer than 85,000 clones, about nine tenths of them seen only once. Sequencing was carried out using peripheral blood. The receptors originated from a man aged 45-65 years with active COVID-19.

This clone has just a few counts. J is TRBJ1-2 and V is TRBV7-9, with 11 bases aligning to TRBD1. With 5 bases clipped from V and 6 bases from J, the junction kept 8 bases outside the gene matches. The CDR3 covers 15 residues. In germline, CDR1 is SEHNR, CDR2 FQNEAQ (reference sequence). The CDR3 protein is CASSMDRGHYNGYTF. The CDR3 nucleotides are TGTGCCAGCAGCATGGACAGGGGGCATTATAATGGCTACACCTTC. The entire variable domain, with the rest obtained from reference TRBV7-9 and TRBJ1-2, is as follows: DTGVSQNPRHKITKRGQNVTFRCDPISEHNRLYWYRQTLGQGPEFLTYFQNEAQLEKSRLLSDRFSAERPKGSFSTLEIQRTEQGDSAMYLCASSMDRGHYNGYTFGSGTRLTVV.

The J gene is TRBJ2-7, the V gene TRBV27; TRBD1 is a possible D gene (6 bases). Germline V lookup: CDR1 MNHEY, CDR2 SMNVEV (reference sequence). CDR3 size: 15 residues. Trimming removed 4 bases at V and 5 bases at J, with 18 bases between. The CDR3, as DNA: TGTGCCAGCAGTTCCCTAACAGGGTATGGGGACGAGCAGTACTTC. This encodes CASSSLTGYGDEQYF.

The chain is built from TRBV4-1 and TRBJ2-1; possible D gene TRBD1, 6 bases. Trimming stripped 0 bases from V and 8 bases from J, with 17 bases between. CDR3 length: 16 residues. Germline V gene lookup returns CDR1 MGHRA and CDR2 YSYEKL. CDR3 region: CASSQDRVKGDHEQFF. CDR3 in DNA: TGCGCCAGCAGCCAAGATAGGGTCAAGGGGGATCATGAGCAGTTCTTC.

About this clone itself: A read error may produce the germline difference seen at one junction end. The rearrangement links TRBV4-1 to TRBJ2-1; 7 bases align to TRBD2. This CDR3 has 15 amino acids. Germline V gene sequence: CDR1 MGHRA, CDR2 YSYEKL. This CDR3 reads CACRRPGTTGNEQFF. CDR3 sequence (DNA): TGCGCCTGCAGACGACCCGGGACTACAGGAAATGAGCAGTTCTTC.